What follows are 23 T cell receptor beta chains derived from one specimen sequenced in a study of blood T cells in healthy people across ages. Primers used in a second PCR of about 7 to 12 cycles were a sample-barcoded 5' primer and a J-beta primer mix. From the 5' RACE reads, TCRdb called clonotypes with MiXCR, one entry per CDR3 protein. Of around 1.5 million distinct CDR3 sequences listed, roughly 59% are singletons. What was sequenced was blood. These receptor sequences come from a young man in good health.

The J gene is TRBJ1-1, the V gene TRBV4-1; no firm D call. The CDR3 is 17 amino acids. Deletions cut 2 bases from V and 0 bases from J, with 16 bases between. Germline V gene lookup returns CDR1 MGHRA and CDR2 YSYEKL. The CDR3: CASSQRSSSLLNTEAFF. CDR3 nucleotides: TGCGCCAGCAGCCAAAGGTCGAGCAGCCTACTGAACACTGAAGCTTTCTTT.

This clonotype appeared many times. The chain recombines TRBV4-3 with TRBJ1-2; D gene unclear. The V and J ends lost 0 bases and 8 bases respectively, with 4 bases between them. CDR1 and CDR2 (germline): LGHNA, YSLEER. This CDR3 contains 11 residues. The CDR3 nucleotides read TGCGCCAGCAGCCAAGAGCAAGGCTACACCTTC. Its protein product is CASSQEQGYTF.

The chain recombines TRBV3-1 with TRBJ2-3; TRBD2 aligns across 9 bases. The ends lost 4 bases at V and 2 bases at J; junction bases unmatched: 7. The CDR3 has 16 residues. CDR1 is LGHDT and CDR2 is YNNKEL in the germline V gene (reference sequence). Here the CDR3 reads CASSPRSGRPTDTQYF. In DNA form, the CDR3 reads TGTGCCAGCAGCCCAAGAAGCGGGAGGCCCACAGATACGCAGTATTTT.

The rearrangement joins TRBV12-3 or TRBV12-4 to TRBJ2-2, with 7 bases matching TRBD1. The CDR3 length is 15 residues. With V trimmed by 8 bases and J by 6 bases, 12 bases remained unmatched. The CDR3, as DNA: TGTGCCAGCCCTGGACCGCAGGGGGAGTCCGGGGAGCTGTTTTTT. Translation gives CASPGPQGESGELFF.

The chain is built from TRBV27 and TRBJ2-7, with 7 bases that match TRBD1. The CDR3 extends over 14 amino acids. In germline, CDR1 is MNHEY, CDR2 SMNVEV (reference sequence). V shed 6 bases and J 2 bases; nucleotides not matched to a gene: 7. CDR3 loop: CASSTGESAYEQYF. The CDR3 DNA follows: TGTGCCAGCAGCACAGGGGAGTCCGCCTACGAGCAGTACTTC.

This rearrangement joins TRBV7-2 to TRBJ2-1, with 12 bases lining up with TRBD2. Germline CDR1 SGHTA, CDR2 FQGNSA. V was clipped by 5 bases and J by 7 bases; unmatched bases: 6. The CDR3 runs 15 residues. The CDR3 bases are TGTGCCAGCAGCACGACTAGCGGGGGTGTGAATGAGCAGTTCTTC. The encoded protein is CASSTTSGGVNEQFF.

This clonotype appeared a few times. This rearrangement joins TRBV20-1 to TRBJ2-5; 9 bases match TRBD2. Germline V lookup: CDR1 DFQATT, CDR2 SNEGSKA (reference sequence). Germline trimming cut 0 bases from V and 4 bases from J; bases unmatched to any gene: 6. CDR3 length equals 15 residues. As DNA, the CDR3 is TGCAGTGCTAGAGAGAAAGCGGGAGGAATAGAGACCCAGTACTTC. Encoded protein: CSAREKAGGIETQYF.

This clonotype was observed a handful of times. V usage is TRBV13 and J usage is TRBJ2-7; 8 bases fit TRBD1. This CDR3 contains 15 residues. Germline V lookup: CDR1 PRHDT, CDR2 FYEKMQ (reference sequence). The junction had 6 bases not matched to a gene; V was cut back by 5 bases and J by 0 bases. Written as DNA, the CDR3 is TGTGCCAGCAGCCAGGGGGCGGGGAACTCCTACGAGCAGTACTTC. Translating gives CASSQGAGNSYEQYF.

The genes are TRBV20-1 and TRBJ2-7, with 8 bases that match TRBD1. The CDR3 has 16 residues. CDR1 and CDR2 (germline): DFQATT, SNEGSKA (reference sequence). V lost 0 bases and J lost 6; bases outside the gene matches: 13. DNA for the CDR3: TGCAGTGCTAGAGATCCAGGGCCCGAGACAGGGGTCGAGCAGTACTTC. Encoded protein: CSARDPGPETGVEQYF.

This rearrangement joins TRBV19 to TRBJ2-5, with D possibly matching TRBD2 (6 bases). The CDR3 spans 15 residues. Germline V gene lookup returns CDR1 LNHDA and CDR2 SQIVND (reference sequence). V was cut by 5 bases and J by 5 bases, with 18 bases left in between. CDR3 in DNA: TGTGCCAGTAGTTTTTTAGGCCGGGGACTGGAGACCCAGTACTTC. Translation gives CASSFLGRGLETQYF.

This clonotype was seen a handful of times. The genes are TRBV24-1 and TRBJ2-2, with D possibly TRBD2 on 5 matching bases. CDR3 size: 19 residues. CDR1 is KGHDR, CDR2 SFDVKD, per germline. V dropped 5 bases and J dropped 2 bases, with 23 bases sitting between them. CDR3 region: CATSAPTGMTEFNTGELFF. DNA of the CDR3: TGTGCCACCAGTGCCCCGACCGGGATGACGGAATTTAACACCGGGGAGCTGTTTTTT.

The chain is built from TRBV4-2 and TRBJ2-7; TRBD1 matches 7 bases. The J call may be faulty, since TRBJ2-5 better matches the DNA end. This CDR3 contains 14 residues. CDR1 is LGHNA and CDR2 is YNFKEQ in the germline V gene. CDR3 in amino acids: CASGTTGDKETQYF. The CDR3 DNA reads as TGTGCCAGCGGTACTACAGGGGACAAGGAGACCCAGTACTTC.

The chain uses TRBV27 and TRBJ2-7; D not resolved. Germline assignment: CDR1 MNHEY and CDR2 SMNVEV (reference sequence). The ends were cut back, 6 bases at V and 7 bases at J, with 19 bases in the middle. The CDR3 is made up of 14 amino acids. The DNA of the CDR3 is TGTGCCAGCAGATTAACGGGCAGTTTTTGGGAGCAGTACTTC. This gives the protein CASRLTGSFWEQYF.

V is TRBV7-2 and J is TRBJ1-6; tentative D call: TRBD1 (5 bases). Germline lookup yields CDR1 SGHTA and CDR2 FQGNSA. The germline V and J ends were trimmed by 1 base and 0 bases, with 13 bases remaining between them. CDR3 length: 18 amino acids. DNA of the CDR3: TGTGCCAGCAGCTTAGGGGGCAGGGTTAGCTCCTATAATTCACCCCTCCACTTT. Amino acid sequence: CASSLGGRVSSYNSPLHF.

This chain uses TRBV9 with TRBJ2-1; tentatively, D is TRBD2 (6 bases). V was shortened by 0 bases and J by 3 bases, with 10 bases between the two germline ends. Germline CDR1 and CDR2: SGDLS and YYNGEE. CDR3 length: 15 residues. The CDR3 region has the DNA TGTGCCAGCAGCGTAGGTAGCGGAGACTACAATGAGCAGTTCTTC. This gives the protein CASSVGSGDYNEQFF.

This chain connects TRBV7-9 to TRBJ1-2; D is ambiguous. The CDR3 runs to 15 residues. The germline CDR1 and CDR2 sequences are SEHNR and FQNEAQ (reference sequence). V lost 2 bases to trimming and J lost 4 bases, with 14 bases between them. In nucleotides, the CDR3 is TGTGCCAGCAGCTTACTGAACCCCTCCGGCTATGGCTACACCTTC. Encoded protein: CASSLLNPSGYGYTF.

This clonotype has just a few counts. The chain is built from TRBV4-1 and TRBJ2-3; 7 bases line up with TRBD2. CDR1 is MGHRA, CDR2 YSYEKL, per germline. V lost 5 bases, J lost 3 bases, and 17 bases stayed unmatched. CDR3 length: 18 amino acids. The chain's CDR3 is CASSWDWGGTFGTDTQYF. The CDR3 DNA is TGCGCCAGCAGCTGGGACTGGGGGGGGACGTTTGGGACAGATACGCAGTATTTT.

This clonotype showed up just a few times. CDR3 residues: CASSWDRDEQYF. CDR3 nucleotide sequence: TGTGCCAGCAGCTGGGACAGGGACGAGCAGTACTTC. This rearrangement joins TRBV11-1 to TRBJ2-1; TRBD1 agrees at 9 bases. The closer fit of TRBJ2-7 to the DNA end suggests the J call may be wrong. This CDR3 spans 12 amino acids. Per germline, CDR1 SGHAT and CDR2 FQDESV (reference sequence).

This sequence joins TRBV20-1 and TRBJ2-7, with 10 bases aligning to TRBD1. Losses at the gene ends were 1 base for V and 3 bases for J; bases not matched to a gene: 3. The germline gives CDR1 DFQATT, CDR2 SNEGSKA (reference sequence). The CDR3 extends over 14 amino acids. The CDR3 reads CSARGGQGSYEQYF. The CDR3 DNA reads TGCAGTGCTAGAGGGGGACAGGGGAGCTACGAGCAGTACTTC.

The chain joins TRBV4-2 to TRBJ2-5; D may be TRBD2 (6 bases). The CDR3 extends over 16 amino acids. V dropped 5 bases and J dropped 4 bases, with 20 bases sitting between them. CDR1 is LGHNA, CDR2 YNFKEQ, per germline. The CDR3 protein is CASSLVGTLIGETQYF. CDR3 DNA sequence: TGTGCCAGCAGCTTAGTAGGGACTTTAATTGGAGAGACCCAGTACTTC.

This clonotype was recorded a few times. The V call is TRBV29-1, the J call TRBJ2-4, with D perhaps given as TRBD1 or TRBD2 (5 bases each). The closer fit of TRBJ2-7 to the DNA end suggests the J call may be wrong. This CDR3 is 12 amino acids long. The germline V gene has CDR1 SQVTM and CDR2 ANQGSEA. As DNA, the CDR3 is TGCAGCGTTGGCCGGGACGGGTACGAGCAGTACTTC. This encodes CSVGRDGYEQYF.

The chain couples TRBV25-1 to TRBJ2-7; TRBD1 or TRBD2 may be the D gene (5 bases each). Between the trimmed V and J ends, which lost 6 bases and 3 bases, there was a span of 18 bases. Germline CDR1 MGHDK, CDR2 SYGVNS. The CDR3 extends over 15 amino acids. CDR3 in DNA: TGTGCCAGCAGGCGAATCGGGGCGGTGGGCTACGAGCAGTACTTC. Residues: CASRRIGAVGYEQYF.

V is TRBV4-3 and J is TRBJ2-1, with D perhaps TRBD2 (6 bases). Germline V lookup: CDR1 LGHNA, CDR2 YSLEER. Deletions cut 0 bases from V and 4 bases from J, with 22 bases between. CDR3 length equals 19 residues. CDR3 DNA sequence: TGCGCCAGCAGCCAAGATGAAGGAGGGGTGGACTACCCTTACAATGAGCAGTTCTTC. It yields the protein CASSQDEGGVDYPYNEQFF.